The clone carrying this T cell receptor beta chain was counted many times. Its antigen is not identified. Regarding the study as a whole: Whole repertoires were not studied in the larger cohort, only one V-J beta rearrangement. Tumor memory CD4+ T cell TCR gene usage was found to cluster with blood and lymph node memory CD4+ cells and with lymph node naive CD4+ cells.

Naive CD4+ cells had CD25+ Tregs removed. Semi-nested PCR with Nested Universal Primer A followed constant-region reverse priming of full-length variable regions. TCRdb analysed the 5' RACE reads with MiXCR anew, one entry per CDR3 protein. The sample consists of 45,000 to 60,000 distinct CDR3 sequences, more than 20% of them appearing once. CDR1 DFQATT and CDR2 SNEGSKA come from the germline V gene (reference sequence). Trimming removed 4 bases at V and 4 bases at J, with 8 bases between. This CDR3 comprises 12 residues. The material sequenced was tumor-infiltrating naive CD4+ T cells sorted from the breast tumor. Subset denoted: naive CD4+ T cells, CD4+CD45RA+CD25-. The clonotype was recovered from a female donor with breast cancer. The chain carries TRBV20-1 and TRBJ2-1, with D possibly being TRBD2 (6 bases). The CDR3 sequence: CSAIGRYNEQFF. CDR3 DNA: TGCAGTGCTATCGGGAGATACAATGAGCAGTTCTTC.